This T cell receptor beta chain was documented in a study of vaccination effects on CD4 cells after COVID-19. Data came from immunoSEQ multiplex PCR; TCRdb stores just in-frame clones and leaves some out. The sample has 77,000 or so clones, roughly 79% seen once. Viral peptide pools were used in the ViraFEST assay to expand antigen-specific CD4+ T cells, and sequencing came afterward. Culture lasted under 13 days before CD4+ T cell isolation. Nucleocapsid antibody tests were negative, and the vaccine recipients had no prior SARS-CoV-2 infection. Supplemented with about 10 IU/ml IL-2 and roughly 9.2 ug/ml peptides, more than 1.5 million PBMC per well were kept in culture. This clone has a single count. Its antigen is not known. V gave up 3 bases and J gave up 4 bases; unmatched junction bases: 4. This CDR3 has 15 amino acids. Germline CDR1 and CDR2: SGDLS and YYNGEE.

V usage is TRBV9 and J usage is TRBJ2-6; 7 bases are shared with TRBD1. Sequenced here: CD4+ T cells from PBMCs cultured with SARS-CoV-2 spike peptides, sampled before COVID-19 vaccination. This receptor was taken from a human donor who received a COVID-19 vaccine. The CDR3 nucleotides are TGTGCCAGCAGCGCACAGGGGACCGGGGCCAACGTCCTGACTTTC. This gives the protein CASSAQGTGANVLTF. Based on the CDR3 plus reference TRBV9 and TRBJ2-6, the full variable domain is DSGVTQTPKHLITATGQRVTLRCSPRSGDLSVYWYQQSLDQGLQFLIQYYNGEERAKGNILERFSAQQFPDLHSELNLSSLELGDSALYFCASSAQGTGANVLTFGAGSRLTVL.